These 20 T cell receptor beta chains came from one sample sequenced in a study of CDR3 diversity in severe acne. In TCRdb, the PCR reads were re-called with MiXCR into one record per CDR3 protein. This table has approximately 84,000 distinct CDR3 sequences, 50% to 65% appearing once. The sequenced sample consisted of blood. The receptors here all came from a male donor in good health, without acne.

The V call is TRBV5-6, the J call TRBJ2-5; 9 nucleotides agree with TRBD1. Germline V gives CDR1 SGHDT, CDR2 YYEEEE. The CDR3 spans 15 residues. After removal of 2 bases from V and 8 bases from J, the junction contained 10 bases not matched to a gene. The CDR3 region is CASSFVGDRADTQYF. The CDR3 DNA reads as TGTGCCAGCAGCTTCGTGGGGGACAGGGCCGACACCCAGTACTTC.

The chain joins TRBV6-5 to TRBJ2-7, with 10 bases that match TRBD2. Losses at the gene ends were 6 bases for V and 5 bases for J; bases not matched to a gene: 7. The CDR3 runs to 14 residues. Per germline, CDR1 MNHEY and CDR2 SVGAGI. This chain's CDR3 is CASSPSGRFHEQYF. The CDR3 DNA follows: TGTGCCAGCAGCCCTAGCGGGAGATTCCACGAGCAGTACTTC.

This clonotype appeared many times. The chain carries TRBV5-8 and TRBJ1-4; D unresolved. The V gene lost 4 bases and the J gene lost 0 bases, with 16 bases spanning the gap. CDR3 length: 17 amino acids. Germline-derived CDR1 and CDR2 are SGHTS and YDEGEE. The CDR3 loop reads CASSPLGPVATNEKLFF. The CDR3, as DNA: TGTGCCAGCAGCCCACTAGGACCGGTTGCAACTAATGAAAAACTGTTTTTT. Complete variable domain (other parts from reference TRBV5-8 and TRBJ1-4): EAGVTQSPTHLIKTRGQQATLRCSPISGHTSVYWYQQALGLGLQFLLWYDEGEERNRGNFPPRFSGRQFPNYSSELNVNALELEDSALYLCASSPLGPVATNEKLFFGSGTQLSVL.

The CDR3 region is CSTQGGLNTEAFF. The CDR3 DNA reads as TGCAGTACCCAGGGGGGCTTGAACACTGAAGCTTTCTTT. The chain uses TRBV20-1 and TRBJ1-1; TRBD1 matches at 7 bases. CDR1 and CDR2 from the germline V gene are DFQATT and SNEGSKA (reference sequence). The CDR3 consists of 13 residues. Germline trimming cut 8 bases from V and 0 bases from J; bases unmatched to any gene: 6.

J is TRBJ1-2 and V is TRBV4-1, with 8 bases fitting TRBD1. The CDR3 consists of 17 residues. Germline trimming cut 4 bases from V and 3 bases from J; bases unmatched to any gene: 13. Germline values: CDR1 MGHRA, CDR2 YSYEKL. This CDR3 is CASSPRSGGGNDYGYTF. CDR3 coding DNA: TGCGCCAGCAGCCCAAGATCAGGGGGCGGTAACGACTATGGCTACACCTTC.

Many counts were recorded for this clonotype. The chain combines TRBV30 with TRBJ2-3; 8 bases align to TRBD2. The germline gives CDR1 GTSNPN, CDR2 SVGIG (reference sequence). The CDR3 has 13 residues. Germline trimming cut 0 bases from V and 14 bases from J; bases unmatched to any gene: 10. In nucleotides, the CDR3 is TGTGCCTGGAGTGTACCCCTAGCGGGTGGGTGGTATTTT. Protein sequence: CAWSVPLAGGWYF.

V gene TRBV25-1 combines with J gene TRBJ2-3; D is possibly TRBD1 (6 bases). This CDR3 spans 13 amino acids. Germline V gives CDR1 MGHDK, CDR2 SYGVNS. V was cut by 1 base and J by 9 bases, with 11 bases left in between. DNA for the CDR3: TGTGCCAGCAGTGAATTCAGGCAGGGGACGCAGTATTTT. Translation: CASSEFRQGTQYF.

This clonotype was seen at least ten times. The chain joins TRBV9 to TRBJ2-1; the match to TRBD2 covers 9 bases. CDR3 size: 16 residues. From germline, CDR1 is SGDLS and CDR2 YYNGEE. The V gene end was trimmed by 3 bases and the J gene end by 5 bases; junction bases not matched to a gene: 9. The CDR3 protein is CASSAAAGGLNNEQFF. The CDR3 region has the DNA TGTGCCAGCAGCGCTGCAGCGGGGGGACTCAACAATGAGCAGTTCTTC.

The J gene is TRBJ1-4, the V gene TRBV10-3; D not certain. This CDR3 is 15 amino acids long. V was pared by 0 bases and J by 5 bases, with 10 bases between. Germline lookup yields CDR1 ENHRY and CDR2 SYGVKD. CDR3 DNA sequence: TGTGCCATCAGTGAGTCGATAGGGATCAATGAAAAACTGTTTTTT. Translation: CAISESIGINEKLFF.

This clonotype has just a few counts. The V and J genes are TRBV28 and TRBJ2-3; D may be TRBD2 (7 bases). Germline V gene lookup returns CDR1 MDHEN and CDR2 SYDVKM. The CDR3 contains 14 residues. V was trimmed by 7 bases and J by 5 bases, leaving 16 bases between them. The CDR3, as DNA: TGTGCCAGCAAACCAGGGGCGGGGGTAGATACGCAGTATTTT. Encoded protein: CASKPGAGVDTQYF.

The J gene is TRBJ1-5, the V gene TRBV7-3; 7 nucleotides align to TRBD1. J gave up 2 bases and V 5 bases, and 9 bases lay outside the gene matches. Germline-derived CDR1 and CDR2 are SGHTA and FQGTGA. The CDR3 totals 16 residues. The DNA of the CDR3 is TGTGCCAGCAGCCCCGGGACAGCTTACGGCAATCAGCCCCAGCATTTT. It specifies CASSPGTAYGNQPQHF.

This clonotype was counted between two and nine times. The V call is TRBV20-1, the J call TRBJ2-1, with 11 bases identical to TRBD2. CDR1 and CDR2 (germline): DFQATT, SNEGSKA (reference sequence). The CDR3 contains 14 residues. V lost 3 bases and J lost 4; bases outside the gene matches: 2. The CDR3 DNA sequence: TGCAGTGCTAGGGGACTAGCGGCTTACAATGAGCAGTTCTTC. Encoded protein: CSARGLAAYNEQFF.

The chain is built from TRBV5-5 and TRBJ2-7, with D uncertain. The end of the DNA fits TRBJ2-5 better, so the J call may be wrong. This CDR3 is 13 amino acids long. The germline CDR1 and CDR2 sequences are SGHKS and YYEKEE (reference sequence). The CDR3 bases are TGTGCCAGCAGCTTATCTGCTGCCGAGACCCAGTACTTC. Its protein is CASSLSAAETQYF.

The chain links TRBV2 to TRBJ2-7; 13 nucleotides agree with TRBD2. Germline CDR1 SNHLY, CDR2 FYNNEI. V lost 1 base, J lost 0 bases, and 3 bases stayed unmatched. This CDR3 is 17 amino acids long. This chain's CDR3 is CASSEVGLAGASYEQYF. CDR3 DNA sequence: TGTGCCAGCAGTGAAGTCGGACTAGCGGGGGCCTCCTACGAGCAGTACTTC. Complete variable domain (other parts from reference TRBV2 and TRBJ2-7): EPEVTQTPSHQVTQMGQEVILRCVPISNHLYFYWYRQILGQKVEFLVSFYNNEISEKSEIFDDQFSVERPDGSNFTLKIRSTKLEDSAMYFCASSEVGLAGASYEQYFGPGTRLTVT.

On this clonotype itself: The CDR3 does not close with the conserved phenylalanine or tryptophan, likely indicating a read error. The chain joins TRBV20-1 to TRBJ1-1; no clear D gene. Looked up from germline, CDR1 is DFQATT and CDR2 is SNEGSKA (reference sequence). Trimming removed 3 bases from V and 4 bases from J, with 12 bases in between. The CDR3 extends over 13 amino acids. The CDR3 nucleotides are TGCAGTGCTAGGCTTCAGCTCATCACTGAAGCTTTCCTT. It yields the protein CSARLQLITEAFL.

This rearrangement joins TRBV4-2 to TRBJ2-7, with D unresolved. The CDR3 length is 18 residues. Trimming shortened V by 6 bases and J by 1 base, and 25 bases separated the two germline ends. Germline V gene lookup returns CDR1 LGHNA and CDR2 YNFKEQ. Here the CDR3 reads CASSPGPSNPVTSYEQYF. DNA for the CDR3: TGTGCCAGCAGTCCGGGCCCTTCAAATCCAGTCACGTCCTACGAGCAGTACTTC.

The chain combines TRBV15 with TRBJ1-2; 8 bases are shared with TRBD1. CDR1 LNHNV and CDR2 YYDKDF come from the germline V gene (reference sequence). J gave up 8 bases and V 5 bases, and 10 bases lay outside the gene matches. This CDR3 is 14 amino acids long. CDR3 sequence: CATSPRTGSLGYTF. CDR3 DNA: TGTGCCACCAGCCCCCGGACAGGGAGTCTAGGCTACACCTTC.

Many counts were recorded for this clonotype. The CDR3 bases are TGTGCCACCAGCACCGGAGGGGGCTCCAGAGGTGAAAAACTGTTTTTT. Translated: CATSTGGGSRGEKLFF. The V gene is TRBV15, the J gene TRBJ1-4, with TRBD1 matching over 7 bases. The CDR3 is made up of 16 amino acids. CDR1 and CDR2 (germline): LNHNV, YYDKDF (reference sequence). After removal of 4 bases from V and 7 bases from J, the junction contained 12 bases not matched to a gene.

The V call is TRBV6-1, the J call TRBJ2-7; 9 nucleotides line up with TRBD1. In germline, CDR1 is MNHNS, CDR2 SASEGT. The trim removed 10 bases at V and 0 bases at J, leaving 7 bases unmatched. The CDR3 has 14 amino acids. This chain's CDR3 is CAIMGTGTSYEQYF. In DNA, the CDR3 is TGTGCCATCATGGGGACAGGGACCTCCTACGAGCAGTACTTC.

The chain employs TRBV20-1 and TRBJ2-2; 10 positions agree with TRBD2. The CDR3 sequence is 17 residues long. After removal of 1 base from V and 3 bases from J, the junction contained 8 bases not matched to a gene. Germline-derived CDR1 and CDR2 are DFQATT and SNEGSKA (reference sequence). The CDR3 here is CSARVRTSGLDTGELFF. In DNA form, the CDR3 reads TGCAGTGCTAGAGTTAGGACTAGCGGACTCGACACCGGGGAGCTGTTTTTT.